This TCR beta chain is from a study of cytomegalovirus exposure and HLA in healthy donors. Broader study findings: It was reported that the classifier diagnosed cytomegalovirus status with high specificity and sensitivity in both the original and validation cohorts.

The PCR employed 60 Vbeta primers together with 13 Jbeta primers. The table came from immunoSEQ multiplex PCR; TCRdb's copy has only in-frame clones and leaves some out. The profile shows 150,000 to 200,000 clones, about 86% of them singletons. Germline CDR1 and CDR2: SNHLY and FYNNEI. The germline V and J ends were trimmed by 2 bases and 5 bases, with 7 bases remaining between them. CDR3 length equals 13 residues. Points on this clone: The antigen is unknown.

The sequenced sample was PBMCs. V usage is TRBV2 and J usage is TRBJ1-5; D not certain. The sequence was obtained from a woman younger than 35 in good health and CMV-seronegative. For the CDR3, the DNA is TGTGCCAGCAGTGAAAATATGTATCAGCCCCAGCATTTT. Translating gives CASSENMYQPQHF. Full variable domain (missing parts from reference TRBV2 and TRBJ1-5): EPEVTQTPSHQVTQMGQEVILRCVPISNHLYFYWYRQILGQKVEFLVSFYNNEISEKSEIFDDQFSVERPDGSNFTLKIRSTKLEDSAMYFCASSENMYQPQHFGDGTRLSIL.